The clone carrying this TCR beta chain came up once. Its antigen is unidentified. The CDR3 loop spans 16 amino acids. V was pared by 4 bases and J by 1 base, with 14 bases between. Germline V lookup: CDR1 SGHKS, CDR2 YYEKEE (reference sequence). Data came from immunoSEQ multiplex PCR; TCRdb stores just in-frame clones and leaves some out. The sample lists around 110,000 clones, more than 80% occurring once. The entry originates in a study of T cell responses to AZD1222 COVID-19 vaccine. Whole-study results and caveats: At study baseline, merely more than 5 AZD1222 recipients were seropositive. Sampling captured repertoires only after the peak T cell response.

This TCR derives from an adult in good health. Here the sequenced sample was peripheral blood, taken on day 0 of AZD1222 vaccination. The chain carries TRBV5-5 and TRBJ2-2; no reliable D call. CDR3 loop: CASSPSRAGNTGELFF. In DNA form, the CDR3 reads TGTGCCAGCAGCCCTTCCCGGGCAGGGAACACCGGGGAGCTGTTTTTT.